These T cell receptor beta chains were read from a single sample in a study of cytotoxic CD8 clonotypes in ibrutinib-treated CLL. Repertoires were generated with immunoSEQ multiplex PCR, while TCRdb's copy carries only in-frame clones and drops some. The top ten clones hold around a quarter of a sample with around 50,000 clones, 50% to 65% of them seen once. Material: PBMCs, obtained after 24 months of ibrutinib treatment. Receptors originate from a human donor with chronic lymphocytic leukemia. CDR3s include the opening cysteine and the closing phenylalanine or tryptophan. The order of the fields is clone size, V gene, D gene, J gene, CDR3 protein. D genes are given only for firm matches. The size of a clone is reported for some rows only, either as once, few or many, or as a class for expanded clones.

NA,TRBV5-1,NA,TRBJ1-4,CASSLVGLGEKLFF
many,TRBV5-1,NA,TRBJ1-1,CASSGATEAFF
NA,TRBV6-5,NA,TRBJ1-3,CASTRGGNTIYF
NA,TRBV4-1,TRBD2,TRBJ2-5,CASSQGTSGAGETQYF
NA,TRBV1,NA,TRBJ2-7,CASSPGTGEGYEQYF
few,TRBV2,NA,TRBJ2-7,CASSDRNYEQYF
NA,TRBV6-6,NA,TRBJ2-3,CASNSQDVRTDTQYF
NA,TRBV18,NA,TRBJ2-6,CASSPQGSSGANVLTF
few,TRBV6-5,NA,TRBJ1-5,CASNPMGGNQPQHF
few,TRBV6-1,NA,TRBJ2-7,CASSEGSYEQYF
NA,TRBV7-8,NA,TRBJ1-1,CASSLRKAEAFF
NA,TRBV19,NA,TRBJ2-1,CASSIGRGPYNEQFF
NA,TRBV5-1,NA,TRBJ1-2,CASSLGQGNGYTF
NA,TRBV5-8,TRBD2,TRBJ2-1,CASSPGLAGGEEQFF
NA,TRBV11-1,TRBD2,TRBJ2-5,CASSLARGRAQYF
few,TRBV6-4,TRBD1,TRBJ2-2,CASSDQTGPGELFF
NA,TRBV11-3,NA,TRBJ2-2,CASSPQGFNTGELFF
NA,TRBV7-9,TRBD2,TRBJ2-7,CASSTGGSYRDEQYF
NA,TRBV18,NA,TRBJ1-1,CASSPRGLNTEAFF
NA,TRBV2,TRBD2,TRBJ2-3,CASSGLAGPGDTQYF
NA,TRBV2,NA,TRBJ1-6,CASKGQTNSPLHF
NA,TRBV4-1,TRBD2,TRBJ2-5,CASSQDPGGVQTQYF
NA,TRBV6-1,TRBD1,TRBJ1-2,CATTGDYGYTF
NA,TRBV5-4,TRBD1,TRBJ2-3,CASSKKRQGWDTQYF
NA,TRBV11-2,TRBD1,TRBJ1-5,CASSFGQGNQPQHF
NA,TRBV10-3,TRBD1,TRBJ2-7,CAISDPTERTGVEQYF
NA,TRBV19,NA,TRBJ1-1,CASSSPGGRLAEAFF
NA,TRBV5-6,TRBD1,TRBJ2-7,CASSLGDRTYEQYF